This T cell receptor beta chain was captured in a study of T cell changes during pregnancy in multiple sclerosis. V lost 5 bases, J lost 3 bases, and 5 bases stayed unmatched. The CDR3 covers 15 residues. The germline gives CDR1 SGHTA, CDR2 FQGNSA. Repertoires were generated with immunoSEQ multiplex PCR, while TCRdb's copy carries only in-frame clones and drops some. The sample holds roughly 40,000 clones; 94% are singletons and the top ten take 0.3% to 0.4%. The V and J genes are TRBV7-2 and TRBJ2-1; TRBD2 aligns across 9 bases. The clonotype comes from a female donor with multiple sclerosis, enrolled in a pregnancy study. The sequenced sample was CD4+ T cells from peripheral blood mononuclear cells, obtained after pregnancy. This chain's CDR3 is CASSPPSGDYNEQFF. In DNA form, the CDR3 reads TGTGCCAGCAGCCCACCTAGCGGGGACTACAATGAGCAGTTCTTC.